This T cell receptor beta chain was identified in a study of long-term antiretroviral therapy in people with HIV. On the study more broadly: Earliest sampling preceded the 2015 immediate-ART recommendation by about a decade.

At the survey level, the v3.0 immunoSEQ assay was run. Only in-frame clones appear in the TCRdb table, and some are missing; sequencing was by immunoSEQ multiplex PCR. The sample contains 35,000 or so clones, 70% to 90% of which appear only once. V was pared by 2 bases and J by 7 bases, with 11 bases between. In germline, CDR1 is SGHVS, CDR2 FQNEAQ. The CDR3 totals 14 residues. This chain uses TRBV7-8 with TRBJ2-2; D ambiguous. The sequencing here drew on unsorted PBMCs, taken 2.2 years after starting antiretroviral therapy. The TCR was taken from a man aged 18 to 29 with HIV. The CDR3 region is CASSLLRKDGELFF. CDR3 in DNA: TGTGCCAGCAGCTTACTCCGAAAAGACGGGGAGCTGTTTTTT.